This T cell receptor beta chain was sequenced during a study of patients and donors after allogeneic stem cell transplantation. V was pared by 1 base and J by 2 bases, with 12 bases between. The CDR3 has 15 residues. Germline CDR1 reads SGHRS; CDR2 reads YFSETQ. TCRdb independently ran MiXCR on the RT-PCR reads; one entry per CDR3 protein. The sample includes 900,000 to 1,000,000 distinct CDR3 sequences, roughly 18% of them seen just once. J is TRBJ2-5 and V is TRBV5-1, with a possible D match to TRBD1 (5 bases). The TCR sequence derives from a human donor who was either an allogeneic HSCT recipient or a stem cell or donor lymphocyte infusion donor (not recorded which). It is not recorded whose cells these are; they may come from a transplant donor. The sequenced material came from blood, either unsorted or a sorted T cell fraction (not recorded which). The CDR3 DNA reads TGCGCCAGCAGCTTGCGTTTTGGACAACAAGAGACCCAGTACTTC. This sequence encodes CASSLRFGQQETQYF.